This T cell receptor (beta chain) was recorded in a study of neoadjuvant nivolumab and ipilimumab in lung cancer. Study in general: The combination arm added day-1 ipilimumab 1 mg/kg to nivolumab 3 mg/kg on days 1, 15, 29.

Findings and caveats of the study: Blood richness before therapy tracked richness in tumors resected after neoadjuvant therapy. Resected tumors had greater TCR richness and clonality than uninvolved lung.

Libraries were prepared by immunoSEQ multiplex PCR; TCRdb keeps only in-frame clonotypes and omits some of them. Here the sample spans 8,500 to 10,000 clones, over 60% being singletons. Notes on this clone: Its antigen is not identified.

CDR3 length: 15 residues. Germline V gene lookup returns CDR1 SGHRS and CDR2 YFSETQ. Deletions cut 3 bases from V and 0 bases from J, with 12 bases between. The sequence was collected from an adult with non-small cell lung cancer. Some clones in this sample may be carry-over from other donors' samples. The chain links TRBV5-1 to TRBJ1-1; D perhaps matches TRBD1 (5 bases). Sequences were derived from tumor tissue, sampled after neoadjuvant nivolumab, alone or with ipilimumab, at or shortly before surgery. The CDR3 DNA follows: TGCGCCAGCAGCTCCGGACATACTATGAACACTGAAGCTTTCTTT. Encoded protein: CASSSGHTMNTEAFF.